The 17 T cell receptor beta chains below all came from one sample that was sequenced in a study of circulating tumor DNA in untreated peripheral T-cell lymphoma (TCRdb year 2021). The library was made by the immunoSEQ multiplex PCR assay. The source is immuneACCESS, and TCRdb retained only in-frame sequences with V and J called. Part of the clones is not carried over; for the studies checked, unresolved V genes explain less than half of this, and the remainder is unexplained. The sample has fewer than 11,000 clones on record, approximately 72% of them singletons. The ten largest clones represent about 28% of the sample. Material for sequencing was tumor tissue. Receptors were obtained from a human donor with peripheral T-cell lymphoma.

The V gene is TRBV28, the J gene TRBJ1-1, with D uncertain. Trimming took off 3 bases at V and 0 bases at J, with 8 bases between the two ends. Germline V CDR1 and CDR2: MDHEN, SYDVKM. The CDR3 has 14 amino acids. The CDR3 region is CASSFGDLNTEAFF. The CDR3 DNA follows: TGTGCCAGCAGTTTTGGAGATCTGAACACTGAAGCTTTCTTT.

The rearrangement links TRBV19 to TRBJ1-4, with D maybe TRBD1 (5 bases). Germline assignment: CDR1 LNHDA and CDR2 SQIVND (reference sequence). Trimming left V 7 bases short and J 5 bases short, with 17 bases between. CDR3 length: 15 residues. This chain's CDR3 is CASKKTKGTNEKLFF. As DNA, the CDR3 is TGTGCCAGTAAGAAAACAAAGGGGACCAATGAAAAACTGTTTTTT.

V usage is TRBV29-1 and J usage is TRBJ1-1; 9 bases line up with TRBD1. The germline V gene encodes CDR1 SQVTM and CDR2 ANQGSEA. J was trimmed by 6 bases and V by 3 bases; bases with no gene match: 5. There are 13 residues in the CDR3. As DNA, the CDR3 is TGCAGCGTTGATAGGGACAGGGCCTCTGAAGCTTTCTTT. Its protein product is CSVDRDRASEAFF. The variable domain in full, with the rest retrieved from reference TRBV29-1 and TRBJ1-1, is SAVISQKPSRDICQRGTSLTIQCQVDSQVTMMFWYRQQPGQSLTLIATANQGSEATYESGFVIDKFPISRPNLTFSTLTVSNMSPEDSSIYLCSVDRDRASEAFFGQGTRLTVV.

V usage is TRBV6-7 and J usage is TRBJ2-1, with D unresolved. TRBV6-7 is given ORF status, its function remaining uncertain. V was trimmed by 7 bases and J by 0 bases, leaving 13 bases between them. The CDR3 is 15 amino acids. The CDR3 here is CASTLGGSSYNEQFF. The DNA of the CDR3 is TGTGCCAGCACCCTAGGCGGTAGCTCCTACAATGAGCAGTTCTTC.

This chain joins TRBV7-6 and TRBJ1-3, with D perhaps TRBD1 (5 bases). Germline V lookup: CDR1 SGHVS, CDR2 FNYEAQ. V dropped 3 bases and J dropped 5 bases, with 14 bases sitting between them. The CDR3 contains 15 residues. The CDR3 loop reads CASSLGRSGRNTIYF. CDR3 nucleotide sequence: TGTGCCAGCAGCTTGGGACGAAGTGGACGAAACACCATATATTTT.

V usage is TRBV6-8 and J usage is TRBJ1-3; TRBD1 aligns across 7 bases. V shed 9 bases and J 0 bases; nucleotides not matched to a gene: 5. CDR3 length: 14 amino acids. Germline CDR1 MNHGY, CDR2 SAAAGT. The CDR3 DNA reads TGTGCCAGTGGGACAGCCTACTCTGGAAACACCATATATTTT. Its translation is CASGTAYSGNTIYF.

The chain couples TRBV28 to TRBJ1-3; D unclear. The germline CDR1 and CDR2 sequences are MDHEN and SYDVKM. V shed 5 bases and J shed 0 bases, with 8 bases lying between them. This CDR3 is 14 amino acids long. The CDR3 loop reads CASSRRNSGNTIYF. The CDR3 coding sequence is TGTGCCAGCAGTAGACGGAACTCTGGAAACACCATATATTTT.

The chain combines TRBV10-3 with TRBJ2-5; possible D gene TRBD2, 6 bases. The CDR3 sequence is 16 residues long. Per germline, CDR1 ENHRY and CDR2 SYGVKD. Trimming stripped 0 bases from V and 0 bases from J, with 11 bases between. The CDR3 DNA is TGTGCCATCAGTGAGTCTAGCGGTGGGTACCAAGAGACCCAGTACTTC. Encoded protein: CAISESSGGYQETQYF.

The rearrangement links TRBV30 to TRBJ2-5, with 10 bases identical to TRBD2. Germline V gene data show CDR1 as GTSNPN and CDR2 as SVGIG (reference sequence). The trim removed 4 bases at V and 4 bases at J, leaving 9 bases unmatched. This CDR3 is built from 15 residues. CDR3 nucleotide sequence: TGTGCCTGGAAAGATCTCGGACTAGCGGCAGAGACCCAGTACTTC. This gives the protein CAWKDLGLAAETQYF.

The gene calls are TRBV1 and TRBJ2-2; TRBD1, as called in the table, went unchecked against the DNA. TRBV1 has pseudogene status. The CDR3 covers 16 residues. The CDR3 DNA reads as TGCGCCAGCAGCCAGACCGGGACAGGGAACACCGGGGAGCTGTTTTTT. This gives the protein CASSQTGTGNTGELFF.

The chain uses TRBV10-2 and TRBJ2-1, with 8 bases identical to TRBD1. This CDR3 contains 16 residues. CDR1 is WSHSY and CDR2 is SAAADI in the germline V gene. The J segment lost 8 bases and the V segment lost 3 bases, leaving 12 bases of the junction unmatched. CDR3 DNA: TGCGCCAGCAGTGACGAGGGCAGGGGGCTGTCCGATGAGCAGTTCTTC. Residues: CASSDEGRGLSDEQFF.

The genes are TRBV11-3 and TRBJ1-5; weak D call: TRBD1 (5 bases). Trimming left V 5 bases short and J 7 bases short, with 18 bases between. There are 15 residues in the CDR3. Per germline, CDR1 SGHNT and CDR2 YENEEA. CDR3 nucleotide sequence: TGTGCCAGCAGCCCGACGGGGGGGAGGGTACAGCCCCAGCATTTT. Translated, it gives CASSPTGGRVQPQHF.

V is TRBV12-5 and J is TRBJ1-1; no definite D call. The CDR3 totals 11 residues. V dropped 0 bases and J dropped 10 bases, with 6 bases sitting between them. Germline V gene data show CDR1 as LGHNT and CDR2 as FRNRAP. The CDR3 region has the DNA TGTGCTAGTGGTTTGGTATTTGCAGCTTTCTTT. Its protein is CASGLVFAAFF.

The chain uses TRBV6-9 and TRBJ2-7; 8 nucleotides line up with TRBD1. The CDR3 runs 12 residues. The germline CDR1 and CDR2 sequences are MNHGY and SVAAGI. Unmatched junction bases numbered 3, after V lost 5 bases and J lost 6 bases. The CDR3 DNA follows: TGTGCCAGCAGTCACACAGGGGGCGAGCAGTACTTC. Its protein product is CASSHTGGEQYF.

CDR3 amino acids: CASSLGTTNEKLFF. The CDR3 nucleotides are TGCGCCAGCAGCTTGGGTACTACTAATGAAAAACTGTTTTTT. The rearrangement links TRBV5-1 to TRBJ1-4; D is undetermined. Germline V CDR1 and CDR2: SGHRS, YFSETQ. The CDR3 consists of 14 residues. The V end lost 0 bases, the J end lost 2 bases, and 5 bases lay between the germline ends.

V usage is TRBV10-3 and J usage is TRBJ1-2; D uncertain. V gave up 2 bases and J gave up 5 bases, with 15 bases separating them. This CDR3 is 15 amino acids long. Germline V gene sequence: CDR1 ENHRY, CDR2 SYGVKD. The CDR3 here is CAISEPERALYGYTF. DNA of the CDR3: TGTGCCATCAGTGAGCCGGAGAGGGCCTTATATGGCTACACCTTC.

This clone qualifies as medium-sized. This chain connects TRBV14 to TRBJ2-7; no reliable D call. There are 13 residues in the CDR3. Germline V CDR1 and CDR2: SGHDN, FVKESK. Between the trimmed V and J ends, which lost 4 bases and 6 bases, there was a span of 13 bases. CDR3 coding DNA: TGTGCCAGCAGCCGATCTGTTGTATCCGAGCAGTACTTC. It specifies CASSRSVVSEQYF.